The rows below give T cell receptor beta chains drawn from one sample of a study of regulatory T cells in long-lasting Graves disease. Via MiXCR, TCRdb re-called the multiplex PCR reads, giving one row per CDR3 protein. The table lists fewer than 450,000 distinct CDR3 sequences, less than 25% of them singletons. This sample comprised peripheral blood mononuclear cells (PBMCs), obtained when the disease was refractory, from a patient treated with antithyroid drugs. The receptors were sampled from a female donor with Graves disease. CDR3s include the opening cysteine and the closing phenylalanine or tryptophan. The D gene is left open where the match is weak. Some rows mark clone size as missing; the rest say once, few, many or name a class of expanded clone.

clone_size: many; v_call: TRBV7-2; d_call: .; j_call: TRBJ1-1; cdr3_nt: TGTGCCAGCAGCTCCCATGGGAACACTGAAGCTTTCTTT; cdr3_aa: CASSSHGNTEAFF
clone_size: .; v_call: TRBV13; d_call: .; j_call: TRBJ1-2; cdr3_nt: TGTGCCAGCAGCTCGGCAAGGAATGGCTACACCTTC; cdr3_aa: CASSSARNGYTF
clone_size: .; v_call: TRBV30; d_call: .; j_call: TRBJ1-2; cdr3_nt: TGTGCCTGGAGTTGGAATCGGGGCTACACCTTC; cdr3_aa: CAWSWNRGYTF
clone_size: few; v_call: TRBV7-9; d_call: .; j_call: TRBJ1-6; cdr3_nt: TGTGCCAGCAGTAGGATACTCGAAGGTTCACCCCTCCACTTT; cdr3_aa: CASSRILEGSPLHF
clone_size: many; v_call: TRBV28; d_call: .; j_call: TRBJ2-4; cdr3_nt: TGTGCCAGCAGTTTGACTAGTTTAAACATTCAGTACTTC; cdr3_aa: CASSLTSLNIQYF
clone_size: .; v_call: TRBV6-2/TRBV6-3; d_call: TRBD1; j_call: TRBJ2-4; cdr3_nt: TGTGCCAGCAGCCGTGACAGGGGTCAACCCAAAAACATTCAGTACTTC; cdr3_aa: CASSRDRGQPKNIQYF
clone_size: many; v_call: TRBV12-5; d_call: .; j_call: TRBJ2-7; cdr3_nt: TGTGCTAGTGGTGCAGGGTCCTGTGAGCAGTACTTC; cdr3_aa: CASGAGSCEQYF
clone_size: many; v_call: TRBV11-2; d_call: .; j_call: TRBJ1-1; cdr3_nt: TGTGCCAGCAGCTCATCGACAGCGAACACTGAAGCTTTCTTT; cdr3_aa: CASSSSTANTEAFF
clone_size: many; v_call: TRBV30; d_call: TRBD1; j_call: TRBJ2-5; cdr3_nt: TGTGCCTGGACGGTAGGGGGCGGGGAGACCCAGTACTTC; cdr3_aa: CAWTVGGGETQYF
clone_size: few; v_call: TRBV4-2; d_call: .; j_call: TRBJ2-4; cdr3_nt: TGTGCCAGCAGCCAAGGGGGGTTGGTAGCGGAAGTAGCCAAAAACATTCAGTACTTC; cdr3_aa: CASSQGGLVAEVAKNIQYF
clone_size: many; v_call: TRBV12-3/TRBV12-4; d_call: .; j_call: TRBJ2-5; cdr3_nt: TGTGCCAGCAGTTTAGGGGGGCTAAGGGAGACCCAGTACTTC; cdr3_aa: CASSLGGLRETQYF
clone_size: .; v_call: TRBV4-1; d_call: .; j_call: TRBJ1-5; cdr3_nt: TGCGCCAGCAGCCAAGAGCAGGGGCGGCAGCCCCAGCATTTT; cdr3_aa: CASSQEQGRQPQHF
clone_size: .; v_call: TRBV6-1; d_call: .; j_call: TRBJ1-3; cdr3_nt: TGTGCCAGCGCGGACGCTGGAAACACCATATATTTT; cdr3_aa: CASADAGNTIYF
clone_size: .; v_call: TRBV28; d_call: .; j_call: TRBJ1-2; cdr3_nt: TGTGCCAGCAGCTGGACAGCCTCCGTCTATGGCTACACCTTC; cdr3_aa: CASSWTASVYGYTF
clone_size: many; v_call: TRBV7-8; d_call: .; j_call: TRBJ2-4; cdr3_nt: TGTGCCAGCAGCTTAGCGGGTTACGAAGCCAAAAACATTCAGTACTTC; cdr3_aa: CASSLAGYEAKNIQYF
clone_size: many; v_call: TRBV28; d_call: TRBD2; j_call: TRBJ2-5; cdr3_nt: TGTGCCAGCAGTTGGCTAGCGGGAGAAAGCCAAGAGACCCAGTACTTC; cdr3_aa: CASSWLAGESQETQYF
clone_size: few; v_call: TRBV27; d_call: TRBD1; j_call: TRBJ2-2; cdr3_nt: TGTGCCAGCAGTTCGCCGGGGACAGGGGGGTACACCGGGGAGCTGTTTTTT; cdr3_aa: CASSSPGTGGYTGELFF
clone_size: many; v_call: TRBV14; d_call: TRBD1; j_call: TRBJ2-7; cdr3_nt: TGTGCCAGCAGCCCGCGGACAGGGGGCAGGGAGCAGTACTTC; cdr3_aa: CASSPRTGGREQYF
clone_size: .; v_call: TRBV7-2; d_call: .; j_call: TRBJ1-1; cdr3_nt: TGTGCCAGCAGCCCCCAAGGGACCCCGAACACTGAAGCTTTCTTT; cdr3_aa: CASSPQGTPNTEAFF
clone_size: few; v_call: TRBV9; d_call: TRBD1; j_call: TRBJ2-7; cdr3_nt: TGTGCCAGCAGCTCGGGACAGTTGACCTACGAGCAGTACTTC; cdr3_aa: CASSSGQLTYEQYF
clone_size: .; v_call: TRBV10-2; d_call: .; j_call: TRBJ1-5; cdr3_nt: TGCGCCAGCAGTGCGGAACAGGGAGTCCATCAGCCCCAGCATTTT; cdr3_aa: CASSAEQGVHQPQHF
clone_size: .; v_call: TRBV3-1; d_call: .; j_call: TRBJ2-3; cdr3_nt: TGTGCCAGCAGCCAAGATACTAAGCAGACCCGCACAGATACGCAGTATTTT; cdr3_aa: CASSQDTKQTRTDTQYF
clone_size: .; v_call: TRBV20-1; d_call: .; j_call: TRBJ2-2; cdr3_nt: TGCAGTGCTAAGGACAGCAACACCGGGGAGCTGTTTTTT; cdr3_aa: CSAKDSNTGELFF